This T cell receptor (beta chain) is from a study of CD8 T cells in Susac syndrome. The RNA input was 0.5 to 1 ug, and it was reverse transcribed with random hexamers. Via MiXCR, TCRdb re-called the immunoSEQ multiplex PCR reads, giving one row per CDR3 protein. The profile shows 150,000 to 200,000 distinct CDR3 sequences, approximately 96% of them singletons. Germline assignment: CDR1 MDHEN and CDR2 SYDVKM. The CDR3 is 14 amino acids. Trimming took 6 bases from V and 8 from J, leaving 17 bases between them. This TCR was recovered from a human donor in good health. The chain uses TRBV28 and TRBJ2-1, with D possibly being TRBD1 (5 bases). The specimen was CD4+ T cells from PBMCs. The CDR3: CASSRIRTIDEQFF. As DNA, the CDR3 is TGTGCCAGCAGCCGGATAAGGACAATCGATGAGCAGTTCTTC.